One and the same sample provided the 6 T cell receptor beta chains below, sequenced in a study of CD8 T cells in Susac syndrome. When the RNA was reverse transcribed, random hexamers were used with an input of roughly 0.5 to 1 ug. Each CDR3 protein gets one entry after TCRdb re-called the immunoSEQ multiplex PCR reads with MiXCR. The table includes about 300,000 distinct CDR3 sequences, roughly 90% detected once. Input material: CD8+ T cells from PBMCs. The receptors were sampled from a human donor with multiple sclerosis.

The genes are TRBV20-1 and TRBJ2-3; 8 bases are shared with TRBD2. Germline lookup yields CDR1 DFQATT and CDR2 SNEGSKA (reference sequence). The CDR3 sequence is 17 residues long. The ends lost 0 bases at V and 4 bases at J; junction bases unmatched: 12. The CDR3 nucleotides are TGCAGTGCTAGAGATCCCGAGCGGGAGCAGCTCCCAGATACGCAGTATTTT. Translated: CSARDPEREQLPDTQYF.

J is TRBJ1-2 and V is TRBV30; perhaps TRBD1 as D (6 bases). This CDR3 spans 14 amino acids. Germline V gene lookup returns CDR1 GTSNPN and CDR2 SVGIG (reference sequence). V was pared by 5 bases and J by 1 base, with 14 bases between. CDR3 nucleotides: TGTGCCTGGGGGGGCAGGGGATTTAACTATGGCTACACCTTC. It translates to CAWGGRGFNYGYTF.

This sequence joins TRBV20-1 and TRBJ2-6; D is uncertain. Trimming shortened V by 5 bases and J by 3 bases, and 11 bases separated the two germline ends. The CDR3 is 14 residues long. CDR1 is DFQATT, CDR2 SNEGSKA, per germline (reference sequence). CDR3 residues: CSARRTDGANVLTF. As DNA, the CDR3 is TGCAGTGCTCGCCGGACGGATGGGGCCAACGTCCTGACTTTC.

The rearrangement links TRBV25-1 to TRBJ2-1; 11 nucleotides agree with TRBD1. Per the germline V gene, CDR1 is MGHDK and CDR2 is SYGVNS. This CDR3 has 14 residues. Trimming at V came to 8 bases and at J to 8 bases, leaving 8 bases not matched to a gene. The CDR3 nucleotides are TGTGCCAGCGCCCCGGGACAGGGGGTCGATGAGCAGTTCTTC. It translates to CASAPGQGVDEQFF.

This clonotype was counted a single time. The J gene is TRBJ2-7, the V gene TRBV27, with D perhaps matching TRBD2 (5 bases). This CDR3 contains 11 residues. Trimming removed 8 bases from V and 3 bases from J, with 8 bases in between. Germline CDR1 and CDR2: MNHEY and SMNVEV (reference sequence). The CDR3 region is CASGERYEQYF. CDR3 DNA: TGTGCCAGCGGGGAGCGCTACGAGCAGTACTTC.

CDR3 nucleotide sequence: TGTGCCAGCAGCTCTACTCAACTTAGCCTTTCCTACGAGCAGTACTTC. It is translated as CASSSTQLSLSYEQYF. V gene TRBV27 combines with J gene TRBJ2-7; unclear D gene. This CDR3 has 16 amino acids. Trimming stripped 6 bases from V and 1 base from J, with 19 bases between. In germline, CDR1 is MNHEY, CDR2 SMNVEV (reference sequence).